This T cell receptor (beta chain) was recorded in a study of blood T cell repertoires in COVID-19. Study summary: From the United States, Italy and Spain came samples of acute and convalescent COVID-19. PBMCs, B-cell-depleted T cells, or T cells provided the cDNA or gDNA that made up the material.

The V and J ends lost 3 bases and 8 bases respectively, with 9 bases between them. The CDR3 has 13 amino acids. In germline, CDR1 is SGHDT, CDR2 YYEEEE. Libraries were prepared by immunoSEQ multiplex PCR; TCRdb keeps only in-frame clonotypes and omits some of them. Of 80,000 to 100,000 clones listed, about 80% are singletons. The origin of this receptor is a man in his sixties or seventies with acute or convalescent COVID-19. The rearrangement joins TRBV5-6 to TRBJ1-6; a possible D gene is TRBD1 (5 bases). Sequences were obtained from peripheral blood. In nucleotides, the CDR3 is TGTGCCAGCAGCTGGGGGAGGGATTCACCCCTCCACTTT. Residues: CASSWGRDSPLHF.